These T cell receptor beta chains were read from a single sample in a study of control samples from healthy donors and cancer patients. TCRdb keeps only in-frame clones here, not all; method: immunoSEQ multiplex PCR. The repertoire holds more than 150,000 clones, with over 90% as singletons. The sample consisted of blood. Source of these receptors: a man aged 50 to 59 in good health. Both conserved end residues are part of each CDR3. The D gene is left open where the match is weak. Size tells how often a clone was seen (once, few, many) or the class of an expanded clone, and some rows leave it out.

V	size	J	D	CDR3	DNA
TRBV4-1	NA	TRBJ1-2	NA	CASSQDNGRQYGYTF	TGCGCCAGCAGCCAAGATAACGGCAGGCAATATGGCTACACCTTC
TRBV3-1/TRBV3-2	NA	TRBJ1-2	NA	CASSQESRGDYGHTF	TGTGCCAGCAGCCAAGAGAGCCGGGGAGACTATGGCCACACCTTC
TRBV3-1/TRBV3-2	NA	TRBJ1-3	NA	CASSQWEVPGNTIYF	TGTGCCAGCAGCCAGTGGGAAGTACCGGGAAACACCATATATTTT
TRBV19	NA	TRBJ2-1	NA	CASSLSRGPYNEQFF	TGTGCCAGTAGTCTTTCCAGGGGTCCCTACAATGAGCAGTTCTTC
TRBV2	NA	TRBJ1-2	NA	CARRLQGGFGYTF	TGTGCCAGACGTTTACAGGGCGGGTTTGGCTACACCTTC
TRBV6-5	NA	TRBJ2-5	TRBD1	CASSEDRSVETQYF	TGTGCCAGCAGCGAGGACAGGTCGGTGGAGACCCAGTACTTC
TRBV7-3	once	TRBJ2-3	TRBD2	CASSPASGRPPDTQYF	TGTGCCAGCAGCCCCGCGAGCGGGAGACCCCCAGATACGCAGTATTTT
TRBV5-1	NA	TRBJ1-3	NA	CASSLEPGHHSGNTIYF	TGCGCCAGCAGCTTGGAACCGGGACACCACTCTGGAAACACCATATATTTT
TRBV29-1	NA	TRBJ2-7	NA	CSVRDKGEQYF	TGCAGCGTTCGGGACAAGGGCGAGCAGTACTTC
TRBV5-1	NA	TRBJ2-2	TRBD1	CASRTAPGGTGELFF	TGCGCCAGCAGAACCGCGCCAGGGGGCACCGGGGAGCTGTTTTTT
TRBV24-1	NA	TRBJ2-1	TRBD1	CATSELGQGTGNEQFF	TGTGCCACCAGTGAACTGGGACAGGGGACGGGTAATGAGCAGTTCTTC
TRBV11-2	few	TRBJ1-2	NA	CASSLEGGANYGYTF	TGTGCCAGCAGCTTAGAGGGTGGGGCTAACTATGGCTACACCTTC
TRBV7-9	NA	TRBJ1-1	NA	CARPLGPTEAFF	TGTGCCAGACCTTTGGGCCCCACTGAAGCTTTCTTT
TRBV27	NA	TRBJ1-1	NA	CASSVTLTMNTEAFF	TGTGCCAGCAGTGTAACACTTACCATGAACACTGAAGCTTTCTTT
TRBV5-8	NA	TRBJ1-1	NA	CASSLEGRGVTEAFF	TGTGCCAGCAGCTTGGAAGGACGGGGGGTCACTGAAGCTTTCTTT
TRBV10-3	NA	TRBJ1-3	TRBD1	CGSTGAGNTIYF	TGTGGTTCAACAGGGGCCGGAAACACCATATATTTT
TRBV29-1	NA	TRBJ1-2	TRBD1	CSGRQGDGYGYTF	TGCAGCGGACGACAGGGGGACGGGTATGGCTACACCTTC
TRBV6-1	NA	TRBJ1-4	NA	CASSDLGLKEKLFF	TGTGCCAGCAGTGATCTGGGGCTCAAGGAAAAACTGTTTTTT
TRBV6-2/TRBV6-3	NA	TRBJ2-4	NA	CASSSQGKNIQYF	TGTGCCAGCAGTTCTCAGGGAAAAAACATTCAGTACTTC
TRBV9	NA	TRBJ2-7	TRBD2	CASSVVAGAREQYF	TGTGCCAGCAGCGTAGTGGCGGGAGCTCGGGAGCAGTACTTC
TRBV27	NA	TRBJ2-5	NA	CASSFWGETQYF	TGTGCCAGCAGTTTTTGGGGGGAGACCCAGTACTTC
TRBV28	NA	TRBJ2-7	TRBD1	CASSLTRGQGANEQYF	TGTGCCAGCAGTTTAACCAGGGGACAGGGGGCGAACGAGCAGTACTTC
TRBV9	NA	TRBJ2-3	TRBD1	CASSVSGGWDTDTQYF	TGTGCCAGCAGTGTTTCAGGGGGCTGGGACACAGATACGCAGTATTTT
TRBV11-3	NA	TRBJ2-3	NA	CASSLEGSRTDTQYF	TGTGCCAGCAGCTTAGAGGGTTCCCGCACAGATACGCAGTATTTT
TRBV6-5	NA	TRBJ2-1	NA	CATPAQVSNEQFF	TGTGCCACCCCGGCTCAGGTAAGCAATGAGCAGTTCTTC
TRBV9	NA	TRBJ2-6	NA	CASSPQDSGANVLTF	TGTGCCAGCAGCCCCCAGGACTCTGGGGCCAACGTCCTGACTTTC
TRBV5-8	NA	TRBJ2-3	NA	CASSRGASPSTDTQYF	TGTGCCAGCAGCCGGGGGGCCTCCCCTAGCACAGATACGCAGTATTTT
TRBV11-2	NA	TRBJ2-7	TRBD2	CASSFGLAGGEQYF	TGTGCCAGCAGTTTTGGACTAGCGGGAGGCGAGCAGTACTTC
TRBV3-1/TRBV3-2	NA	TRBJ2-3	NA	CASSQDAARADTQYF	TGTGCCAGCAGCCAAGATGCAGCGCGGGCAGATACGCAGTATTTT
TRBV5-5	NA	TRBJ2-3	TRBD2	CASSLAPAGGTDTQYF	TGTGCCAGCAGCTTGGCCCCAGCGGGGGGGACAGATACGCAGTATTTT
TRBV25-1	NA	TRBJ2-2	NA	CASSEATKQTGELFF	TGTGCCAGCAGTGAGGCGACTAAGCAGACCGGGGAGCTGTTTTTT
TRBV7-2	NA	TRBJ1-2	NA	CASSPSYGYTF	TGTGCCAGCAGCCCCTCCTATGGCTACACCTTC
TRBV24-1	NA	TRBJ1-1	NA	CATSGGGTEAFF	TGTGCCACCAGTGGCGGGGGCACTGAAGCTTTCTTT
TRBV5-1	NA	TRBJ1-5	TRBD1	CASSLGGTGGFQPQHF	TGCGCCAGCAGCTTGGGAGGGACAGGGGGCTTTCAGCCCCAGCATTTT
TRBV6-1	NA	TRBJ1-1	TRBD1	CASSEAPGGETEAFF	TGTGCCAGCAGTGAAGCCCCAGGGGGGGAAACTGAAGCTTTCTTT
TRBV5-4	few	TRBJ2-7	NA	CASSLGQPGEYEQYF	TGTGCCAGCAGCTTGGGACAGCCCGGGGAATACGAGCAGTACTTC
TRBV28	NA	TRBJ2-6	TRBD1	CASSPGQPSGANVLTF	TGTGCCAGCAGTCCGGGACAGCCCTCTGGGGCCAACGTCCTGACTTTC
TRBV6-5	NA	TRBJ2-1	TRBD2	CASSYLGLAGDNEQFF	TGTGCCAGCAGTTACTTGGGACTAGCGGGAGATAATGAGCAGTTCTTC
TRBV6-5	NA	TRBJ2-1	TRBD2	CASSYEVAGGNEQFF	TGTGCCAGCAGTTACGAGGTAGCGGGAGGGAATGAGCAGTTCTTC
TRBV5-1	NA	TRBJ2-5	NA	CASRRTFQETQYF	TGCGCCAGCAGACGGACATTCCAAGAGACCCAGTACTTC
TRBV10-2	once	TRBJ1-1	NA	CASSEGLNTEAFF	TGCGCCAGCAGTGAAGGGCTGAACACTGAAGCTTTCTTT
TRBV5-1	NA	TRBJ2-2	NA	CASSLVVDTGELFF	TGCGCCAGCAGCTTGGTAGTCGACACCGGGGAGCTGTTTTTT
TRBV7-2	NA	TRBJ2-5	NA	CASSLAASQQTQYF	TGTGCCAGCAGCTTAGCCGCATCCCAACAGACCCAGTACTTC
TRBV28	once	TRBJ1-2	NA	CASSTPQGAHTF	TGTGCCAGCAGTACCCCCCAAGGGGCCCACACCTTC
TRBV7-2	NA	TRBJ2-7	TRBD2	CASKIAGTYEQYF	TGTGCCAGCAAGATAGCGGGCACCTACGAGCAGTACTTC
TRBV7-2	NA	TRBJ2-7	TRBD1	CASSRRTGGGEQYF	TGTGCCAGCAGTCGTAGGACAGGGGGAGGCGAGCAGTACTTC
TRBV6-4	few	TRBJ2-1	TRBD2	CASRASGSSYNEQFF	TGTGCCAGCAGGGCTAGCGGGAGCTCCTACAATGAGCAGTTCTTC
TRBV7-3	NA	TRBJ2-1	NA	CASSLRFPQNEQFF	TGTGCCAGCAGCTTAAGGTTCCCCCAAAATGAGCAGTTCTTC
TRBV29-1	NA	TRBJ1-5	NA	CGGGENQPQHF	TGCGGGGGCGGGGAGAATCAGCCCCAGCATTTT
TRBV7-9	NA	TRBJ2-7	NA	CASSLGAAQYF	TGTGCCAGCAGCTTAGGGGCGGCGCAGTACTTC
TRBV4-2	NA	TRBJ2-1	NA	CASSQDAYNEQFF	TGTGCCAGCAGCCAAGATGCCTACAATGAGCAGTTCTTC
TRBV19	NA	TRBJ2-3	TRBD2	CASSISGTSGEASTDTQYF	TGTGCCAGTAGTATCTCCGGGACTAGCGGGGAAGCTAGCACAGATACGCAGTATTTT
TRBV28	NA	TRBJ1-2	NA	CASSSIDEGYTF	TGTGCCAGCAGTTCCATTGACGAAGGCTACACCTTC
TRBV11-1	NA	TRBJ2-1	NA	CASTPDPNEQFF	TGTGCCAGCACCCCAGACCCCAATGAGCAGTTCTTC
TRBV19	medium-sized	TRBJ1-6	TRBD1	CASSPPGGSNSPLHF	TGTGCCAGTAGTCCCCCAGGGGGGAGCAATTCACCCCTCCACTTT
TRBV18	NA	TRBJ2-7	NA	CASSPEITYEQYF	TGTGCCAGCTCACCGGAGATAACCTACGAGCAGTACTTC
TRBV28	once	TRBJ1-1	NA	CASSLFTEAFF	TGTGCCAGCAGTTTATTCACTGAAGCTTTCTTT